These 26 T cell receptor beta chains were sequenced from one sample in a study of blood T cells in healthy people across ages. Primers used in a second PCR of roughly 6 to 11 cycles were a sample-barcoded 5' primer and a J-beta primer mix. TCRdb itself ran the 5' RACE reads through MiXCR, one entry per CDR3 protein. Here the sample spans about 1.1 million distinct CDR3 sequences, 35% to 40% being singletons. The sample comprised blood. Receptors originate from a man between 18 and 29 years old in good health.

V gene TRBV6-2 or TRBV6-3 combines with J gene TRBJ1-5; 9 bases line up with TRBD1. Germline CDR1 is MNHEY and CDR2 is SVGEGT. Trimming took 0 bases from V and 5 from J; bases not matched to a gene: 2. The CDR3 loop spans 15 amino acids. The CDR3 DNA follows: TGTGCCAGCAGTTACTCTACAGGGGGCTATCAGCCCCAGCATTTT. This translates into CASSYSTGGYQPQHF.

This clonotype was counted between two and nine times. The chain combines TRBV20-1 with TRBJ2-4; possibly TRBD1 or TRBD2 for D (5 bases each). The germline V and J ends were trimmed by 6 bases and 0 bases, with 15 bases remaining between them. Germline V gives CDR1 DFQATT, CDR2 SNEGSKA (reference sequence). This CDR3 region has 15 residues. The CDR3 nucleotides are TGCAGTGCGCCCAGGGAGCGACTAGCCAAAAACATTCAGTACTTC. This codes for CSAPRERLAKNIQYF.

The chain employs TRBV6-1 and TRBJ1-5, with a weak D call TRBD1 (5 bases). V shed 10 bases and J shed 5 bases, with 15 bases lying between them. Germline values: CDR1 MNHNS, CDR2 SASEGT. The CDR3 extends over 13 amino acids. The CDR3: CATRDLEDQPQHF. CDR3 sequence (DNA): TGTGCCACCCGGGACCTTGAAGATCAGCCCCAGCATTTT.

The V gene is TRBV6-2 or TRBV6-3, the J gene TRBJ2-3; no reliable D call. V was clipped by 5 bases and J by 2 bases, with 11 bases between them. CDR3 size: 14 residues. Germline V lookup: CDR1 MNHEY, CDR2 SVGEGT. The CDR3 loop reads CASSPRRYTDTQYF. The CDR3 nucleotides are TGTGCCAGCAGTCCAAGGAGATACACAGATACGCAGTATTTT.

The chain links TRBV2 to TRBJ1-6, with D perhaps TRBD1 (5 bases). The V end lost 3 bases, the J end lost 5 bases, and 20 bases lay between the germline ends. Germline V gene lookup returns CDR1 SNHLY and CDR2 FYNNEI. The CDR3 covers 18 residues. CDR3 residues: CASSDPGQGGPHNSPLHF. DNA of the CDR3: TGTGCCAGCAGTGACCCAGGGCAGGGAGGCCCTCATAATTCACCCCTCCACTTT.

Only one count was recorded for this clonotype. At one end the junction does not follow the germline gene, possibly because of a read error. This rearrangement joins TRBV13 to TRBJ2-1, with 8 bases aligning to TRBD2. The CDR3 consists of 16 residues. Germline lookup yields CDR1 PRHDT and CDR2 FYEKMQ (reference sequence). For the CDR3, the DNA is TGTGCCAGCAGCCACCCGGGACTAGGAACCTACAATGGGCAGTTCTTC. This sequence encodes CASSHPGLGTYNGQFF.

The genes are TRBV20-1 and TRBJ2-1; TRBD2 aligns across 8 bases. CDR1 and CDR2 from the germline V gene are DFQATT and SNEGSKA (reference sequence). CDR3 size: 13 residues. The V gene end was trimmed by 5 bases and the J gene end by 5 bases; junction bases not matched to a gene: 5. For the CDR3, the DNA is TGCAGTGCTCAAGCGGGGGCCCACAATGAGCAGTTCTTC. Translated, it gives CSAQAGAHNEQFF.

This clonotype was counted between two and nine times. The chain joins TRBV3-1 to TRBJ1-2; D uncertain. Trimming cost V 1 base and J 7 bases, with 10 bases left between them. The CDR3 is 13 amino acids. From germline, CDR1 is LGHDT and CDR2 YNNKEL (reference sequence). CDR3 residues: CASSQAVLGGYTF. DNA for the CDR3: TGTGCCAGCAGCCAAGCTGTTCTGGGTGGCTACACCTTC.

This clonotype was recorded only once. This sequence joins TRBV20-1 and TRBJ1-1, with no clear D. Germline V gene data show CDR1 as DFQATT and CDR2 as SNEGSKA (reference sequence). The ends were cut back, 6 bases at V and 4 bases at J, with 12 bases in the middle. The CDR3 sequence is 12 residues long. Written as DNA, the CDR3 is TGCAGTGCCTCGGGCCGGACCACTGAAGCTTTCTTT. This sequence encodes CSASGRTTEAFF.

The sample holds a few counts of this clonotype. The chain uses TRBV29-1 and TRBJ1-5; 10 bases align to TRBD1. The length of the CDR3 is 14 residues. The V and J ends lost 6 bases and 7 bases, in that order; junction bases with no gene match: 9. Germline CDR1 SQVTM, CDR2 ANQGSEA. The CDR3 reads CSVTGTGEAQPQHF. Written as DNA, the CDR3 is TGCAGCGTAACAGGGACAGGGGAAGCCCAGCCCCAGCATTTT.

This clonotype was counted only a few times. This rearrangement joins TRBV7-2 to TRBJ1-1, with 9 nucleotides matching TRBD1. This CDR3 contains 14 residues. The junction had 6 bases not matched to a gene; V was cut back by 6 bases and J by 4 bases. From germline, CDR1 is SGHTA and CDR2 FQGNSA. CDR3: CASRQGASVTEAFF. DNA of the CDR3: TGTGCCAGCAGACAGGGGGCGTCGGTCACTGAAGCTTTCTTT.

V is TRBV5-1 and J is TRBJ2-7, with D perhaps assigned TRBD1 or TRBD2 (5 bases each). This CDR3 spans 14 amino acids. The germline V gene has CDR1 SGHRS and CDR2 YFSETQ. Trimming pared 5 bases from V and 5 bases from J, leaving 17 bases between. The CDR3 is CASSQTGGINEQYF. The CDR3 DNA sequence: TGCGCCAGCAGTCAGACTGGGGGAATAAACGAGCAGTACTTC.

This clonotype showed up just a few times. V and J are TRBV6-5 and TRBJ1-1; 9 nucleotides match TRBD1. Germline V gene data show CDR1 as MNHEY and CDR2 as SVGAGI. Trimming cost V 7 bases and J 3 bases; bases outside gene matches: 6. CDR3 length equals 14 residues. The CDR3 bases are TGTGCCAGCACCCGAGACAGGGGGGACACTGAAGCTTTCTTT. This encodes CASTRDRGDTEAFF.

The chain combines TRBV27 with TRBJ2-6; D remains ambiguous. The V end was cut by 5 bases, the J end by 4 bases, with 6 bases between. This CDR3 spans 13 amino acids. Germline V lookup: CDR1 MNHEY, CDR2 SMNVEV (reference sequence). DNA for the CDR3: TGTGCCAGCAGTCCCCAGGGGGCCAACGTCCTGACTTTC. Translation gives CASSPQGANVLTF. The full variable domain, completed using reference TRBV27 and TRBJ2-6, is EAQVTQNPRYLITVTGKKLTVTCSQNMNHEYMSWYRQDPGLGLRQIYYSMNVEVTDKGDVPEGYKVSRKEKRNFPLILESPSPNQTSLYFCASSPQGANVLTFGAGSRLTVL.

V and J are TRBV4-3 and TRBJ2-7, with TRBD2 matching over 13 bases. TRBJ2-5 explains the end of the DNA better; the J call may be wrong. Germline V gene sequence: CDR1 LGHNA, CDR2 YSLEER. This CDR3 has 17 residues. CDR3 loop: CASSQGRTSGGVETQYF. In nucleotides, the CDR3 is TGCGCCAGCAGCCAAGGTCGGACTAGCGGGGGCGTGGAGACCCAGTACTTC.

The rearrangement links TRBV18 to TRBJ2-5; D possibly uses TRBD1 or TRBD2 (5 bases each). The assigned J gene may be wrong: the sequence end matches TRBJ2-7 better. The CDR3 sequence is 14 residues long. The germline V gene encodes CDR1 KGHSH and CDR2 LQKENI. The CDR3 sequence: CASSPEFGGSEQYF. The CDR3 nucleotides are TGTGCCAGCTCACCAGAGTTTGGGGGATCCGAGCAGTACTTC.

V usage is TRBV9 and J usage is TRBJ2-1, with D perhaps matching TRBD2 (6 bases). There are 13 residues in the CDR3. V was shortened by 4 bases and J by 11 bases, with 16 bases between the two germline ends. CDR1 and CDR2 (germline): SGDLS, YYNGEE. The CDR3 region has the DNA TGTGCCAGCAGCCCCCAGAGGGGAGGAAAGCAGTTCTTC. This sequence encodes CASSPQRGGKQFF.

The table lists this clonotype with a few counts. This chain uses TRBV11-3 with TRBJ2-1; tentatively, D is TRBD2 (5 bases). The CDR3 has 16 residues. Germline assignment: CDR1 SGHNT and CDR2 YENEEA. V was trimmed by 1 base and J by 10 bases, leaving 20 bases between them. The CDR3 region is CASSLGPGFNAKEQFF. CDR3 sequence (DNA): TGTGCCAGCAGCTTAGGTCCGGGATTCAATGCGAAGGAGCAGTTCTTC.

This clonotype was seen a few times. The chain uses TRBV21-1 and TRBJ1-5; the D call of TRBD1 is as the table states it, not checked on the DNA. TRBV21-1 is tagged as a pseudogene. The CDR3 length is 16 residues. The CDR3 DNA reads as TGTGCCAGCAGCAGTTGGGCAGCCCATAGCAATCAGCCCCAGCATTTT. This codes for CASSSWAAHSNQPQHF.

The chain has TRBV29-1 and TRBJ1-2, with D maybe TRBD1 (6 bases). V was shortened by 5 bases and J by 1 base, with 11 bases between the two germline ends. The length of the CDR3 is 13 residues. Germline V gene lookup returns CDR1 SQVTM and CDR2 ANQGSEA. The CDR3 loop is CSVTDRSNYGYTF. The CDR3 nucleotides are TGCAGCGTTACCGACAGGAGTAACTATGGCTACACCTTC.

The gene calls are TRBV20-1 and TRBJ2-1, with 15 bases lining up with TRBD2. The CDR3 is 16 residues long. Germline lookup yields CDR1 DFQATT and CDR2 SNEGSKA (reference sequence). V was pared by 5 bases and J by 4 bases, with 6 bases of the junction left unmatched. CDR3 nucleotides: TGCAGTGCTGGGACTAGCGGGGGGTCCCGTTACAATGAGCAGTTCTTC. It translates to CSAGTSGGSRYNEQFF.

This clonotype was found a few times. The V call is TRBV10-3, the J call TRBJ1-5; 7 bases agree with TRBD1. V was clipped by 5 bases and J by 7 bases; unmatched bases: 5. The CDR3 extends over 13 amino acids. The germline CDR1 and CDR2 sequences are ENHRY and SYGVKD. The CDR3 DNA sequence: TGTGCCATCAGTACAGGGGATAGACAGCCCCAGCATTTT. As protein: CAISTGDRQPQHF.

This clonotype came up once. The chain joins TRBV20-1 to TRBJ1-5; D call uncertain. This CDR3 region has 14 residues. Germline V gives CDR1 DFQATT, CDR2 SNEGSKA (reference sequence). V shed 3 bases and J shed 1 base, with 10 bases lying between them. CDR3: CSASGSESNQPQHF. The DNA of the CDR3 is TGCAGTGCTAGTGGGTCAGAGAGCAATCAGCCCCAGCATTTT.

The genes are TRBV25-1 and TRBJ2-6; possibly TRBD1 or TRBD2 for D (5 bases each). This CDR3 contains 20 residues. Germline CDR1 reads MGHDK; CDR2 reads SYGVNS. V lost 3 bases to trimming and J lost 1 base, with 22 bases between them. CDR3 nucleotides: TGTGCCAGCAGTGAGAGGTTGGTGGGGACCGCGAATTCTGGGGCCAACGTCCTGACTTTC. As protein: CASSERLVGTANSGANVLTF. Full variable domain (outside the CDR3, taken from reference TRBV25-1 and TRBJ2-6): EADIYQTPRYLVIGTGKKITLECSQTMGHDKMYWYQQDPGMELHLIHYSYGVNSTEKGDLSSESTVSRIRTEHFPLTLESARPSHTSQYLCASSERLVGTANSGANVLTFGAGSRLTVL.

On this clonotype: A clone one base away is much larger, so this may be a read error. The rearrangement links TRBV24-1 to TRBJ2-5; TRBD1 aligns across 7 bases. Germline V lookup: CDR1 KGHDR, CDR2 SFDVKD. The CDR3 runs to 13 residues. The CDR3 DNA follows: TGTTCCACCAGGGGACAGTACCAAGAGACCCAGTACTTC. It yields the protein CSTRGQYQETQYF.

The chain is built from TRBV6-5 and TRBJ2-6, with a weak D call TRBD1 (6 bases). The V gene lost 4 bases and the J gene lost 2 bases, with 15 bases spanning the gap. CDR3 length equals 17 residues. The germline V gene encodes CDR1 MNHEY and CDR2 SVGAGI. The CDR3 here is CASSSVSSGAGANVLTF. CDR3 sequence (DNA): TGTGCCAGCAGTTCGGTTAGTTCAGGGGCTGGGGCCAACGTCCTGACTTTC.